The 6 T cell receptor beta chains in this list originate from one sample, sequenced in a study of radiotherapy plus CTLA-4 blockade in lung cancer. Measured with immunoSEQ multiplex PCR; TCRdb has only the in-frame clones, and not every one. The table shows 65,000 to 95,000 clones, with roughly 87% occurring only once. Here the sequenced sample was peripheral blood, taken from a patient treated with radiotherapy plus ipilimumab. The receptors come from a human donor with non-small cell lung cancer that progressed on radiotherapy plus ipilimumab.

CDR3 amino acids: CATSRDHQGSRSQTQYF. The CDR3 coding sequence is TGTGCCACCAGCAGAGATCATCAGGGTTCTCGGTCGCAGACCCAGTACTTC. V gene TRBV15 combines with J gene TRBJ2-5; D possibly corresponds to TRBD1 (5 bases). There are 17 residues in the CDR3. Trimming shortened V by 0 bases and J by 6 bases, and 20 bases separated the two germline ends. Germline assignment: CDR1 LNHNV and CDR2 YYDKDF (reference sequence).

This clone was recorded a few times. This chain joins TRBV30 and TRBJ1-1; tentative D call: TRBD1 (6 bases). Germline values: CDR1 GTSNPN, CDR2 SVGIG (reference sequence). The V and J ends lost 1 base and 3 bases respectively, with 12 bases between them. The CDR3 consists of 14 residues. The CDR3 DNA reads as TGTGCCTGGAGTGCCCAGGGGAGGTACACTGAAGCTTTCTTT. This sequence encodes CAWSAQGRYTEAFF.

CDR3: CASSYQTGGNQPQHF. The CDR3 DNA is TGTGCCAGCAGTTACCAAACAGGGGGCAATCAGCCCCAGCATTTT. The chain carries TRBV6-6 and TRBJ1-5; 7 bases align to TRBD1. The V and J ends lost 2 bases and 2 bases, in that order; junction bases with no gene match: 3. Germline lookup yields CDR1 MNHNY and CDR2 SVGAGI (reference sequence). The CDR3 is made up of 15 amino acids.

V usage is TRBV18 and J usage is TRBJ2-2; weak D call: TRBD2 (6 bases). CDR1 is KGHSH, CDR2 LQKENI, per germline. The CDR3 extends over 16 amino acids. Deletions cut 2 bases from V and 7 bases from J, with 17 bases between. This chain's CDR3 is CASSPIGGGNDGELFF. The CDR3 DNA reads as TGTGCCAGCTCACCAATCGGTGGAGGGAATGACGGGGAGCTGTTTTTT.

V usage is TRBV5-1 and J usage is TRBJ1-1; D perhaps matches TRBD1 (5 bases). V was clipped by 0 bases and J by 4 bases, with 7 bases between them. CDR1 is SGHRS and CDR2 is YFSETQ in the germline V gene. This CDR3 has 13 amino acids. CDR3 bases: TGCGCCAGCAGCTTGGGGGGGACCACTGAAGCTTTCTTT. Its protein is CASSLGGTTEAFF. Using reference TRBV5-1 and TRBJ1-1 for the parts outside the CDR3, the full variable domain is KAGVTQTPRYLIKTRGQQVTLSCSPISGHRSVSWYQQTPGQGLQFLFEYFSETQRNKGNFPGRFSGRQFSNSRSEMNVSTLELGDSALYLCASSLGGTTEAFFGQGTRLTVV.

The V and J genes are TRBV15 and TRBJ1-5; D possibly corresponds to TRBD1 (5 bases). The CDR3 spans 13 residues. V was clipped by 7 bases and J by 3 bases, with 10 bases between them. Germline CDR1 and CDR2: LNHNV and YYDKDF (reference sequence). The CDR3 is CATNPGHNQPQHF. Written as DNA, the CDR3 is TGTGCCACCAACCCCGGACACAATCAGCCCCAGCATTTT.